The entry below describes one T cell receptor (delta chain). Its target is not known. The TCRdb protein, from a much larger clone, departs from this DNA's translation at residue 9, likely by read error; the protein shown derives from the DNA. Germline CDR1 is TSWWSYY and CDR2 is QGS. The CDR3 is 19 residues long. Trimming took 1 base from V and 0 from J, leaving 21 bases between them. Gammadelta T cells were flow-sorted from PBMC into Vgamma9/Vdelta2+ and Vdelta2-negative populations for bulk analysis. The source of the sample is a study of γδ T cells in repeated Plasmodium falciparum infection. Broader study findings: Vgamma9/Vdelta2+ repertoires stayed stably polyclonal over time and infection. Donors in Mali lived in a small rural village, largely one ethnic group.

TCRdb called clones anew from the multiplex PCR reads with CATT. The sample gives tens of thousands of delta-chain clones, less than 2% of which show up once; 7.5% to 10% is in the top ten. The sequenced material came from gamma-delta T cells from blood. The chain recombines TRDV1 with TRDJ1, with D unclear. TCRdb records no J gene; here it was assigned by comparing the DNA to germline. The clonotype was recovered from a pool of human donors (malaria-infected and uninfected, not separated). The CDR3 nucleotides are TGTGCTCTTGGGGAACGGGAGATTCCCTCGGTGTTGTACACCGATAAACTCATCTTT. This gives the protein CALGEREIPSVLYTDKLIF.